Listed below are T cell receptor beta chains from one sample, sequenced in a study of tumor-infiltrating lymphocytes in primary liver carcinoma. One entry per CDR3 protein, called by TCRdb with MiXCR from the multiplex PCR reads. Among fewer than 150,000 distinct CDR3 sequences listed, 60% to 70% were seen once. Material: liver tumor tissue from sampling region 1. The receptors stem from a woman in her sixties with primary liver carcinoma and hepatitis B virus infection. CDR3s include the opening cysteine and the closing phenylalanine or tryptophan. Fields, in order: V gene, D gene, clone size, J gene, CDR3 protein, CDR3 DNA. A D gene is named only where the DNA matches it firmly. Part of the rows lack a size; the others show once, few, many or a class for expanded clones.

>TRBV6-6|NA|many|TRBJ2-7
CASSYSADQGYEQYF
TGTGCCAGCAGTTACTCGGCGGACCAGGGGTACGAGCAGTACTTC
>TRBV7-8|NA|NA|TRBJ1-3
CAGSLIKVGNTIYF
TGTGCCGGCAGCTTGATCAAGGTTGGAAACACCATATATTTT
>TRBV11-2|TRBD2|NA|TRBJ2-1
CTSSLTSGKLEQFF
TGTACCAGCAGCTTAACTAGCGGGAAGCTTGAGCAGTTCTTC
>TRBV11-2|NA|NA|TRBJ2-7
CASSLDPSGTYEQYF
TGTGCCAGCAGCTTAGACCCTTCGGGGACCTACGAACAGTACTTC
>TRBV11-2|NA|NA|TRBJ1-1
CASSPKQAEAFF
TGTGCTAGCAGCCCTAAACAGGCTGAGGCTTTCTTT
>TRBV5-1|TRBD1|NA|TRBJ1-1
CASSLGTANAEAFF
TGCGCCAGCAGCCTAGGGACAGCGAACGCTGAAGCTTTCTTT
>TRBV5-6|NA|many|TRBJ2-2
CASSSGDRATGELFF
TGTGCCAGCAGCTCCGGGGATCGGGCCACCGGGGAGCTGTTTTTT
>TRBV28|NA|many|TRBJ2-7
CASSVGGSRGREQYF
TGTGCCAGCAGTGTGGGTGGCAGCCGGGGTCGGGAGCAGTACTTC
>TRBV7-6|TRBD2|few|TRBJ2-1
CASSLASTGGTSGNLQFF
TGTGCCAGCAGCTTAGCAAGCACAGGGGGGACTAGCGGGAACCTGCAGTTCTTC
>TRBV11-2|TRBD2|medium-sized|TRBJ2-1
CASSLSGTSYNEQFF
TGTGCCAGCAGCCTTAGCGGGACCTCCTACAATGAGCAGTTCTTC
>TRBV2|NA|NA|TRBJ1-1
CANSSQLNTEAFF
TGTGCCAACAGTAGTCAGCTGAACACTGAAGCTTTCTTT
>TRBV28|NA|few|TRBJ1-2
CASSRRRPAAYGYTF
TGTGCCAGCAGTCGACGTCGCCCAGCAGCCTATGGCTACACCTTC
>TRBV28|NA|few|TRBJ1-2
CAGYGGTGRNGYTF
TGTGCCGGTTATGGAGGTACAGGGAGGAATGGCTACACCTTC
>TRBV4-1|NA|NA|TRBJ2-7
CESSQDGTGLGEQYF
TGCGAAAGCAGCCAAGACGGCACAGGGTTAGGAGAGCAGTACTTC
>TRBV11-2|TRBD2|NA|TRBJ2-7
CTSSLDWVCLAGPYEKYF
TGTACCAGCAGCTTAGATTGGGTCTGTCTAGCGGGTCCCTACGAGAAGTACTTC
>TRBV12-3/TRBV12-4|NA|many|TRBJ1-1
CASSLGASSTEAFF
TGTGCCAGCAGTTTGGGGGCTTCGAGCACTGAAGCTTTCTTT
>TRBV28|NA|many|TRBJ2-3
CASSPEWDTQYF
TGTGCCAGCAGTCCAGAGTGGGATACGCAGTATTTT
>TRBV11-2|NA|NA|TRBJ1-5
CPSSLVSGKPQHF
TGCCCCAGCAGCTTAGTTTCCGGGAAGCCCCAGCATTTT
>TRBV6-5|NA|many|TRBJ2-7
CASSDGGQRYEQYF
TGTGCCAGCAGTGACGGGGGACAGCGCTACGAGCAGTACTTC
>TRBV11-2|NA|NA|TRBJ2-2
CASSLWPSVAGEPFF
TGTGCCAGCAGCTTATGGCCCAGCGTAGCCGGTGAGCCGTTTTTT
>TRBV6-6|NA|many|TRBJ2-1
CASSYSQEGRFF
TGTGCCAGCAGTTACTCGCAGGAAGGCAGGTTCTTC
>TRBV11-2|TRBD1|NA|TRBJ2-3
CASSLDREADAQYF
TGTGCCAGCAGCTTGGACAGGGAAGCAGATGCGCAGTATTTT
>TRBV20-1|TRBD2|NA|TRBJ2-7
CSAGGGRGYEQYF
TGCAGTGCGGGGGGAGGGAGAGGATACGAGCAGTACTTC
>TRBV6-5|NA|NA|TRBJ1-4
CASTRRQWNEKLFF
TGTGCCAGCACCCGCCGACAGTGGAATGAAAAACTGTTTTTT